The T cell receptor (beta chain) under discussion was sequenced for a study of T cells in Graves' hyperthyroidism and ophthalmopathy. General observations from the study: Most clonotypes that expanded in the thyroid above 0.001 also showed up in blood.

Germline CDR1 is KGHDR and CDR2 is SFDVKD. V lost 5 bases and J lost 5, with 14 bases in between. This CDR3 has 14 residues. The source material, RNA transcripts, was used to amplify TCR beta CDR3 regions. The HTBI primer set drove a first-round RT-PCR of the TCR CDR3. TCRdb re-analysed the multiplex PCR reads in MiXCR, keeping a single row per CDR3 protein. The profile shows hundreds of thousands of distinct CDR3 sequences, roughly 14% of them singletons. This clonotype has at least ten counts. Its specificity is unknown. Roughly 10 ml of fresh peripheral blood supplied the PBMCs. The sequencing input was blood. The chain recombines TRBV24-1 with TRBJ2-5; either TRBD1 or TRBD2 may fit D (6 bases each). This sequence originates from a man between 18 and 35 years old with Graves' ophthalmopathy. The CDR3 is CATSGGALRETQYF. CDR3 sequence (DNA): TGTGCCACCAGTGGGGGGGCACTACGGGAGACCCAGTACTTC.